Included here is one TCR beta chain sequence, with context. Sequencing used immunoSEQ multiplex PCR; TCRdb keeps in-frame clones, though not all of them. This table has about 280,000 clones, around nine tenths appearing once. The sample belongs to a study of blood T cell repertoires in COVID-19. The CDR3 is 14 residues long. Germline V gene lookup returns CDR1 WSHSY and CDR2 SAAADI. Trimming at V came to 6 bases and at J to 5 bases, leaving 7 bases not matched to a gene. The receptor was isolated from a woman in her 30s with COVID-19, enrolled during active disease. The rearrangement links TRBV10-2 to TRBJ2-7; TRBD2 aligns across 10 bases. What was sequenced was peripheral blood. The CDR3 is CASRTSGSVDEQYF. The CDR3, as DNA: TGCGCCAGCAGGACTAGCGGGTCCGTCGACGAGCAGTACTTC.